The 15 T cell receptor beta chains listed next were all sequenced from one sample in a study of blood T cells in healthy people across ages. A second about 6 to 12 cycle PCR used barcoded and J-beta primers. Using its own MiXCR run on the 5' RACE reads, TCRdb lists one record per CDR3 protein. The table lists some 940,000 distinct CDR3 sequences, roughly 28% of them singletons. The data were also submitted as part of a second study, on T cells of mothers and their children.

Sequenced input: blood. The receptors were sampled from a woman aged 40 to 55 in good health.

The V call is TRBV5-1, the J call TRBJ1-1; 12 nucleotides line up with TRBD1. Germline loops: CDR1 SGHRS, CDR2 YFSETQ. Unmatched junction bases numbered 2, after V lost 0 bases and J lost 5 bases. CDR3 length equals 15 residues. CDR3 DNA: TGCGCCAGCAGCTTGGGGGGACAGGGGGCTACTGAAGCTTTCTTT. This codes for CASSLGGQGATEAFF.

This clonotype has ten or more counts. One end of the junction varies from germline; a read error may be responsible. The chain links TRBV5-1 to TRBJ2-7; 9 bases fit TRBD1. The CDR3 length is 14 residues. Germline loops: CDR1 SGHRS, CDR2 YFSETQ. The CDR3 sequence is CASSSTGGPYEQYF. The CDR3 nucleotides are TGTGCCAGCAGCTCGACAGGGGGACCCTACGAGCAGTACTTC.

The table lists this clonotype with many counts. The V gene is TRBV18, the J gene TRBJ2-4, with D maybe TRBD1 (8 bases). CDR3 length: 16 residues. The germline CDR1 and CDR2 sequences are KGHSH and LQKENI. The V end lost 4 bases, the J end lost 2 bases, and 15 bases lay between the germline ends. The CDR3 spells CASSLEQGGSKNIQYF. DNA of the CDR3: TGTGCCAGCTCACTCGAACAGGGGGGGTCCAAAAACATTCAGTACTTC.

The V gene is TRBV6-5, the J gene TRBJ1-5; 7 nucleotides agree with TRBD1. V lost 8 bases to trimming and J lost 6 bases; unmatched junction nucleotides: 16. The CDR3 runs 16 residues. From germline, CDR1 is MNHEY and CDR2 SVGAGI. CDR3 DNA sequence: TGTGCCAGCTCAGCTTACAACAGGGGAGGGGGTCAGCCCCAGCATTTT. Its translation: CASSAYNRGGGQPQHF.

This chain uses TRBV20-1 with TRBJ2-7, with TRBD1 as a possible D gene (5 bases). The CDR3 consists of 13 residues. V was clipped by 6 bases and J by 3 bases, with 15 bases between them. Germline V gene lookup returns CDR1 DFQATT and CDR2 SNEGSKA (reference sequence). CDR3 sequence reads: CSALPPGFYEQYF. CDR3 DNA: TGCAGTGCCCTCCCCCCAGGGTTCTACGAGCAGTACTTC.

For this clonotype: This may be a read error, as it is one base from a much larger clone. This rearrangement joins TRBV29-1 to TRBJ1-2, with 11 bases fitting TRBD1. CDR3 size: 17 residues. Germline V gene data show CDR1 as SQVTM and CDR2 as ANQGSEA. The V gene end was trimmed by 0 bases and the J gene end by 5 bases; junction bases not matched to a gene: 11. The chain's CDR3 is CSVEDRRTGGALYGYTF. In nucleotides, the CDR3 is TGCAGCGTTGAAGATCGACGGACAGGGGGCGCTTTGTATGGCTACACCTTC.

The table lists this clonotype with a few counts. The V and J genes are TRBV5-1 and TRBJ2-2; possibly TRBD1 or TRBD2 for D (6 bases each). This CDR3 region has 13 residues. The germline gives CDR1 SGHRS, CDR2 YFSETQ. V lost 7 bases to trimming and J lost 5 bases, with 12 bases between them. The CDR3 is CASGVGGTGELFF. The CDR3 bases are TGCGCCAGCGGAGTAGGGGGGACCGGGGAGCTGTTTTTT.

As to this clonotype: This may arise from a read error, as a much more abundant clone is one base away. CDR3 sequence reads: CASSITNSGTNVLTF. The CDR3 bases are TGTGCCAGTAGTATTACGAACTCTGGGACCAACGTCCTGACTTTC. This chain connects TRBV19 to TRBJ2-6; no reliable D call. Germline values: CDR1 LNHDA, CDR2 SQIVND (reference sequence). The CDR3 totals 15 residues.

CDR3 DNA: TGCGCCAGCAGCCAAGTTGGACAGTCCTCCTACGAGCAGTACTTC. Translating gives CASSQVGQSSYEQYF. J is TRBJ2-7 and V is TRBV4-1; tentatively, D is TRBD1 (6 bases). Germline CDR1 reads MGHRA; CDR2 reads YSYEKL. V was shortened by 1 base and J by 0 bases, with 10 bases between the two germline ends. The CDR3 is 15 residues long.

In this sample, this clonotype turned up a few times. V gene TRBV6-1 combines with J gene TRBJ1-5; D remains ambiguous. The CDR3 totals 15 residues. Germline CDR1 reads MNHNS; CDR2 reads SASEGT. Trimming took 9 bases from V and 2 from J, leaving 17 bases between them. CDR3 coding DNA: TGTGCCAGTCAAATGGGGAGTGGGGGCAATCAGCCCCAGCATTTT. Protein product: CASQMGSGGNQPQHF.

This clonotype was detected once. One base away lies a much larger clone, so this may be a sequencing read error. The rearrangement uses TRBV5-1 and TRBJ2-7; D might be TRBD2 (5 bases). CDR1 is SGHRS and CDR2 is YFSETQ in the germline V gene. The CDR3 covers 16 residues. The CDR3 coding sequence is TGCGCCGGCAGCTTAGCGACGGAAAAGAGCTCCTACGAGCAGTACTTC. The encoded protein is CAGSLATEKSSYEQYF.

The chain recombines TRBV12-3 or TRBV12-4 with TRBJ1-2; D may be TRBD1 (5 bases). The CDR3 extends over 15 amino acids. The V and J ends lost 3 bases and 3 bases respectively, with 14 bases between them. DNA for the CDR3: TGTGCCAGCAGTTTTGGGGCAGGGAAATACTATGGCTACACCTTC. Translation gives CASSFGAGKYYGYTF.

The chain carries TRBV6-2 or TRBV6-3 and TRBJ2-7, with 8 positions matching TRBD1. The CDR3 runs to 12 residues. Germline assignment: CDR1 MNHEY and CDR2 SVGEGT. After removal of 11 bases from V and 4 bases from J, the junction contained 7 bases not matched to a gene. The CDR3 nucleotides are TGTGCCTGCCGGGACAGGCCATACGAGCAGTACTTC. Translation: CACRDRPYEQYF.

This sequence joins TRBV28 and TRBJ1-5, with 8 bases identical to TRBD1. CDR1 and CDR2 (germline): MDHEN, SYDVKM. The CDR3 runs to 15 residues. V shed 1 base, J shed 15 bases, and the junction held 14 bases outside the gene matches. This CDR3 reads CASSLSGQGAAGGHF. The CDR3 DNA sequence: TGTGCCAGCAGTTTATCAGGCCAGGGGGCGGCGGGAGGGCATTTT.

This clonotype was counted a single time. V and J are TRBV6-5 and TRBJ2-7; 8 nucleotides line up with TRBD2. The V gene end was trimmed by 6 bases and the J gene end by 4 bases; junction bases not matched to a gene: 5. This CDR3 is built from 13 residues. CDR1 is MNHEY and CDR2 is SVGAGI in the germline V gene. Here the CDR3 DNA reads TGTGCCAGCAGGCGGACTAGCACATACGAGCAGTACTTC. Its translation is CASRRTSTYEQYF.